This TCR beta chain was captured in a study of blood T cell repertoires in COVID-19. The V gene's germline CDR1 is LNHDA and CDR2 SQIVND (reference sequence). The CDR3 runs 15 residues. Trimming took off 4 bases at V and 5 bases at J, with 14 bases between the two ends. Per the original methods: Amplified reference gene primers provided the basis for estimating nucleated cell counts. The assay was immunoSEQ multiplex PCR, and TCRdb's table has in-frame clones only and misses some. The DNA gave D and trimming, while V, J and clone size come from that table. Found here are fewer than 250,000 clones, roughly 90% of them singletons; the top ten hold 1.5% to 2%.

The rearrangement joins TRBV19 to TRBJ1-4; no clear D. This clonotype was obtained from a man aged 70 or older with acute or convalescent COVID-19. Sequencing used peripheral blood. The CDR3 loop is CASSTSPSGNEKLFF. As DNA, the CDR3 is TGTGCCAGTAGTACCTCACCCTCGGGGAATGAAAAACTGTTTTTT.